A selection of T cell receptor beta chains follows, all from one sample in a study of glioma-infiltrating T cells after dendritic cell vaccination. Produced via immunoSEQ multiplex PCR; TCRdb's table is partial and in-frame only. Here the sample spans roughly 60,000 clones, 85% being singletons. The material was blood, obtained after dendritic cell vaccination. These receptors were collected from a human donor with glioblastoma. Each CDR3 is given with its conserved first and last residue. D genes are given only for firm matches. Clone size is stated in some rows and not others, as once, few, many or a class when expanded.

TRBV4-2	TRBJ2-3	.	TRBD2	TGTGCCAGCAGAGGACTAGCGGGGACTAGCACAGATACGCAGTATTTT	CASRGLAGTSTDTQYF
TRBV9	TRBJ2-1	.	TRBD1	TGTGCCAGCAGCGCTCCGGGACAGGGCATTAGGGATGAGCAGTTCTTC	CASSAPGQGIRDEQFF
TRBV18	TRBJ1-2	.	TRBD1	TGTGCCAGCTCACCAGCATCCAGGGGGCCTATCATCTTGTATGGCTACACCTTC	CASSPASRGPIILYGYTF
TRBV5-1	TRBJ2-7	.	TRBD2	TGCGCCAGCAGCTTGGGAGGCGGGGGTCCTTACGAGCAGTACTTC	CASSLGGGGPYEQYF
TRBV19	TRBJ1-6	few	TRBD1	TGTGCCAGTAGGACCGGGACAGGGGGCGCCGATAATTCACCCCTCCACTTT	CASRTGTGGADNSPLHF
TRBV6-1	TRBJ1-2	.	TRBD1	TGTGCCAGCACTAGGGACAGGGAATATGGCTACACCTTC	CASTRDREYGYTF
TRBV14	TRBJ2-5	.	.	TGTGCCAGCAGCCGCCCGGGACATGGAGCCGTAGAGACCCAGTACTTC	CASSRPGHGAVETQYF
TRBV4-3	TRBJ2-3	few	TRBD1	TGCGCCAGCAGCTCACGTGGGCCAGGACAGGGGGCAACAGATACGCAGTATTTT	CASSSRGPGQGATDTQYF
TRBV30	TRBJ2-1	.	.	TGTGCCTGGACTGCAGGGCCGAGCAATGAGCAGTTCTTC	CAWTAGPSNEQFF
TRBV4-1	TRBJ1-2	.	TRBD1	TGCGCCAGCAGCCCTAAGGAACAGGGGGGGGGCTACACCTTC	CASSPKEQGGGYTF
TRBV30	TRBJ1-6	.	.	TGTGCCTCCTCCAGACCCGGAGATTCACCCCTCCACTTT	CASSRPGDSPLHF
TRBV27	TRBJ1-6	.	.	TGTGCCAGCAGAGGACAGTATAATTCACCCCTCCACTTT	CASRGQYNSPLHF
TRBV6-5	TRBJ2-5	.	.	TGTGCCAGCAGTTGGGACATCCGGGAGACCCAGTACTTC	CASSWDIRETQYF
TRBV19	TRBJ2-2	.	.	TGTGCCAGTAGTATCGGGGTTACGGGCGGGGAGCTGTTTTTT	CASSIGVTGGELFF
TRBV7-9	TRBJ1-4	.	TRBD1	TGTGCCAGCAGCCGGGGACAGGGTCGAGAAAAACTGTTTTTT	CASSRGQGREKLFF
TRBV4-2	TRBJ2-7	.	.	TGTGCCAGCAGCCAAGCCGCTGGGACTTCGAGCTCCTACGAGCAGTACTTC	CASSQAAGTSSSYEQYF
TRBV27	TRBJ2-2	once	.	TGTGCCAGCAGTTTGAGGTCAGAAGCCGGGGAGCTGTTTTTT	CASSLRSEAGELFF
TRBV5-3	TRBJ1-4	.	.	TGTGCCAGAAGCCCGGGGTCGGAGGATGAACGGCAACTGACTAATGAAAAACTGTTTTTT	CARSPGSEDERQLTNEKLFF
TRBV2	TRBJ1-5	.	.	TGTGCCAGCAGTGAAGCGATAGGGGCCAGTCAGCCCCAGCATTTT	CASSEAIGASQPQHF
TRBV12-5	TRBJ2-7	.	TRBD1	TGTGCTTCCGGGACAGAAACCTACGAGCAGTACTTC	CASGTETYEQYF
TRBV5-1	TRBJ2-5	.	.	TGCGCCAGCAGCCTCGGGGACAGTTCGGAGGGGGAGACCCAGTACTTC	CASSLGDSSEGETQYF
TRBV9	TRBJ2-5	.	TRBD2	TGTGCCAGCAGCGTATCTAGCGGGGCCAGGGAGACCCAGTACTTC	CASSVSSGARETQYF
TRBV19	TRBJ2-2	.	.	TGTGCCAGTAGTATATTTTCCTCTGGGGAGCTGTTTTTT	CASSIFSSGELFF
TRBV6-5	TRBJ2-7	.	TRBD2	TGTGCCAGCTCCCCATGGGGGGGCGAGCAGTACTTC	CASSPWGGEQYF
TRBV7-2	TRBJ2-7	.	TRBD1	TGTGCCAGCAGAGGGACAGGGGCACACGAGCAGTACTTC	CASRGTGAHEQYF
TRBV7-8	TRBJ1-3	few	.	TGTGCCAGCAGCTCCATCGGGTCCAACCTAGGAAACACCATATATTTT	CASSSIGSNLGNTIYF
TRBV7-9	TRBJ1-2	.	.	TGTGCCAGCAGCTTAAGCCAGGGGAGTTTGAGCTACACCTTC	CASSLSQGSLSYTF
TRBV30	TRBJ2-7	.	.	TGTGCCTGGAGTAGCGGAAGAGGGGGGGGATCCTACGAGCAGTACTTC	CAWSSGRGGGSYEQYF
TRBV4-1	TRBJ2-7	.	.	TGCGCCAGCAGCCAGCTTGGTGTAAAGACAGGCCAAACCTACGAGCAGTACTTC	CASSQLGVKTGQTYEQYF
TRBV9	TRBJ2-7	.	.	TGTGCCAGCAGCGTAGCTGGGAGCGAAAGATCCTACGAGCAGTACTTC	CASSVAGSERSYEQYF
TRBV11-2	TRBJ2-3	once	.	TGTGCCAGCAGCTTAGGTGATGGGAGTACGCAGTATTTT	CASSLGDGSTQYF
TRBV15	TRBJ2-7	.	.	TGTGCCACCAGCGCGGGCCGAATCAACGAGCAGTACTTC	CATSAGRINEQYF
TRBV4-2	TRBJ2-7	.	TRBD2	TGTGCCAGCAGCCAAGGTTTAGCGGGGGAAGTCGCCTACGAGCAGTACTTC	CASSQGLAGEVAYEQYF
TRBV14	TRBJ1-2	.	.	TGTGCCAGCAGCCAAGAAGGCCTCAGGATCTATGGCTACACCTTC	CASSQEGLRIYGYTF
TRBV7-3	TRBJ2-1	.	TRBD2	TGTGCCAGCAGCTTACTAGCGGGGGGGCCTGATGAGCAGTTCTTC	CASSLLAGGPDEQFF
TRBV6-1	TRBJ2-3	few	TRBD1	TGTGCCAGCAAACGTCGACAGGGGGCTACAGATACGCAGTATTTT	CASKRRQGATDTQYF
TRBV6-1	TRBJ1-6	once	.	TGTGCCAGCAGTGAAGAGGGAGGCGGGTATAATTCCCCCCTCCACTTT	CASSEEGGGYNSPLHF
TRBV18	TRBJ2-2	.	TRBD1	TGTGCCAGCTCAGTTGGACAGGGAAGCGGGGAGCTGTTTTTT	CASSVGQGSGELFF
TRBV2	TRBJ1-1	.	.	TGTGCCAGCAATGTTGAGGGGACAATTGAAGCTTTCTTT	CASNVEGTIEAFF
TRBV11-1	TRBJ2-3	.	TRBD1	TGTGCCAGCAGTTACGGGACAGGGGTTACAGATACGCAGTATTTT	CASSYGTGVTDTQYF
TRBV2	TRBJ1-4	.	.	TGTGCCAGCTCTGGACAGATTAATGAAAAACTGTTTTTT	CASSGQINEKLFF
TRBV27	TRBJ2-1	.	.	TGTGCCAGCAGTTTGATCAGGCGGGTGAGCTCCTACAATGAGCAGTTCTTC	CASSLIRRVSSYNEQFF
TRBV6-5	TRBJ2-7	.	TRBD2	TGTGCCAGCAGCATCGGGGGGAGCTCCTACGAGCAGTACTTC	CASSIGGSSYEQYF
TRBV29-1	TRBJ2-4	.	TRBD2	TGCAGCGTTGAGTATGGGGCGGGGGGGAACATTCAGTACTTC	CSVEYGAGGNIQYF
TRBV7-8	TRBJ1-2	.	.	TGTGCCAGCAGCTCATCAAGAAACAGGGATCACTATGGCTACACCTTC	CASSSSRNRDHYGYTF
TRBV27	TRBJ2-1	.	TRBD2	TGTGCCAGCACCCGAGCGGGGGGCTCCTACAATGAGCAGTTCTTC	CASTRAGGSYNEQFF
TRBV9	TRBJ1-4	.	TRBD1	TGTGCCAGCACTCCGACAGGGGGTGAAAAACTGTTTTTT	CASTPTGGEKLFF
TRBV11-3	TRBJ2-7	.	.	TGTGCCAGCAGCCTAATGACAGACTACGAGCAGTACTTC	CASSLMTDYEQYF
TRBV29-1	TRBJ2-1	.	TRBD1	TGCAGCGGACAGGGGTTCCCGGGCGATGAGCAGTTCTTC	CSGQGFPGDEQFF
TRBV13	TRBJ2-5	.	TRBD2	TGTGCCAGCAGCTTAAATCCGGGGGGGACCCAAGAGACCCAGTACTTC	CASSLNPGGTQETQYF
TRBV6-5	TRBJ2-7	.	.	TGTGCCAGCAGTTACTCACGGTACGAGCAGTACTTC	CASSYSRYEQYF
TRBV10-3	TRBJ2-1	.	TRBD1	TGTGCCAGCTCCGGGACAGGGGCTAATGAGCAGTTCTTC	CASSGTGANEQFF
TRBV30	TRBJ1-1	.	TRBD1	TGTGCCTGGAGTCCTGACAGGGGGGGGAACACTGAAGCTTTCTTT	CAWSPDRGGNTEAFF
TRBV29-1	TRBJ1-2	.	.	TGCAGCGTGACCGAACAGGGTAACTATGGCTACACCTTC	CSVTEQGNYGYTF
TRBV4-3	TRBJ1-4	.	.	TGCGCCAGCAGCCAAGAACGGGGTTCAGCAACTAATGAAAAACTGTTTTTT	CASSQERGSATNEKLFF
TRBV11-2	TRBJ2-7	.	TRBD1	TGTGCCAGCAGCCGGACAGGCTCCTACGAGCAGTACTTC	CASSRTGSYEQYF
TRBV6-5	TRBJ2-1	.	.	TGTGCCAGCAGTGCCGGGACACTCAATGAGCAGTTCTTC	CASSAGTLNEQFF
TRBV7-2	TRBJ2-1	.	TRBD2	TGTGCCAGCAGCTTGATCTCGGCTAGCGGGCCATACAATGAGCAGTTCTTC	CASSLISASGPYNEQFF
TRBV25-1	TRBJ2-2	.	.	TGTGCCAGCAGTGATATGAGCGGGGAGCTGTTTTTT	CASSDMSGELFF